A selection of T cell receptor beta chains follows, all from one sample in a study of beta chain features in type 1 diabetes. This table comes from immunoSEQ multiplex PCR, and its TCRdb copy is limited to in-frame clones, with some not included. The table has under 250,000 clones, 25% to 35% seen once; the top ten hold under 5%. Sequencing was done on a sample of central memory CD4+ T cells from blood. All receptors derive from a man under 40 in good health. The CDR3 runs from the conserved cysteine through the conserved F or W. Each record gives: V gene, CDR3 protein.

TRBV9,CASSVASAGELFF
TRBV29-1,CSVVRGQGYGYTF
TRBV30,CAWRRGPSTDTQYF
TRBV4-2,CASSQDWTGSSTGELFF
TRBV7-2,CASSPHRDEQFF
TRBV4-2,CASSKGGTGGAEQYF
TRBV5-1,CASSLDSPNYGYTF
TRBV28,CASRQGVRNPNTGELFF
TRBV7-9,CASSLSLGRQETQYF
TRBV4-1,CASSQVVSGGSYNEQFF
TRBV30,CASTKLGGNTEAFF
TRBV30,CAWSDSPNQPQHF